The 22 T cell receptor beta chains reported below all come from one sample, sequenced in a study of cytomegalovirus exposure and HLA in healthy donors. PCR was performed using 60 Vbeta and 13 Jbeta primers. The method was immunoSEQ multiplex PCR; TCRdb's version includes in-frame clones alone and lacks a portion of them. The sample records more than 100,000 clones, around 78% being singletons. Sequenced input: PBMCs. The receptors shown here come from a woman in her twenties or thirties in good health and CMV-seropositive.

This clone was detected once. Here the CDR3 reads CASSFRGGVNTEAFF. DNA of the CDR3: TGTGCCAGCAGCTTCCGCGGCGGGGTGAACACTGAAGCTTTCTTT. The chain employs TRBV7-9 and TRBJ1-1; no clear D gene. V lost 3 bases, J lost 0 bases, and 11 bases lay in between. The CDR3 totals 15 residues. Germline V CDR1 and CDR2: SEHNR, FQNEAQ (reference sequence). Using reference TRBV7-9 and TRBJ1-1 for the parts outside the CDR3, the full variable domain is DTGVSQNPRHKITKRGQNVTFRCDPISEHNRLYWYRQTLGQGPEFLTYFQNEAQLEKSRLLSDRFSAERPKGSFSTLEIQRTEQGDSAMYLCASSFRGGVNTEAFFGQGTRLTVV.

The chain carries TRBV6-1 and TRBJ1-1; D is ambiguous. V gave up 1 base and J gave up 0 bases, with 9 bases separating them. Germline CDR1 and CDR2: MNHNS and SASEGT. There are 15 residues in the CDR3. CDR3 amino acids: CASSEVGGLNTEAFF. The CDR3 bases are TGTGCCAGCAGTGAAGTTGGAGGTTTGAACACTGAAGCTTTCTTT.

The CDR3 DNA is TGTGCCAGCAGAGAGACAGGGACTTTTTATGGCTACACCTTC. Protein: CASRETGTFYGYTF. The chain is built from TRBV27 and TRBJ1-2, with 7 nucleotides matching TRBD1. CDR1 is MNHEY and CDR2 is SMNVEV in the germline V gene (reference sequence). Trimming cost V 6 bases and J 5 bases; bases outside gene matches: 9. The CDR3 totals 14 residues.

V usage is TRBV7-6 and J usage is TRBJ2-1; D is perhaps TRBD2 (7 bases). Germline lookup yields CDR1 SGHVS and CDR2 FNYEAQ. Trimming shortened V by 4 bases and J by 8 bases, and 15 bases separated the two germline ends. This CDR3 spans 14 amino acids. CDR3 residues: CASSSGGGAYEQFF. The DNA for the CDR3 is TGTGCCAGCAGCTCGGGGGGCGGTGCGTATGAGCAGTTCTTC.

Details on this clone: The identical CDR3 is also encoded by other nucleotide sequences in the sample. This chain joins TRBV2 and TRBJ2-5, with D possibly TRBD2 on 6 matching bases. The ends were cut back, 6 bases at V and 2 bases at J, with 10 bases in the middle. This CDR3 has 13 amino acids. Germline CDR1 SNHLY, CDR2 FYNNEI. The CDR3: CASSRDLQETQYF. The CDR3 coding sequence is TGTGCCAGCAGCCGGGACTTGCAAGAGACCCAGTACTTC.

V and J are TRBV5-1 and TRBJ2-3, with TRBD2 matching 7 bases. Germline V gene data show CDR1 as SGHRS and CDR2 as YFSETQ. Germline trimming cut 2 bases from V and 0 bases from J; bases unmatched to any gene: 6. The CDR3 consists of 16 residues. This CDR3 is CASSFGEGESTDTQYF. The CDR3 nucleotides are TGCGCCAGCAGCTTCGGGGAGGGAGAAAGCACAGATACGCAGTATTTT.

This clone was counted a few times. V and J are TRBV4-3 and TRBJ2-2; a possible D gene is TRBD1 (5 bases). This CDR3 spans 15 amino acids. With 0 bases removed from V and 6 bases from J, the gap between germline ends came to 11 bases. Germline CDR1 reads LGHNA; CDR2 reads YSLEER. The CDR3 region has the DNA TGCGCCAGCAGCCAAGATTCTGTCAGGGCCGGGGAGCTGTTTTTT. Translating gives CASSQDSVRAGELFF.

The chain employs TRBV28 and TRBJ2-1; 12 nucleotides line up with TRBD2. The CDR3 consists of 15 residues. The germline CDR1 and CDR2 sequences are MDHEN and SYDVKM. V lost 5 bases, J lost 6 bases, and 5 bases stayed unmatched. CDR3 sequence (DNA): TGTGCCAGCAGTCCAGCTAGCGGGGGGGCCAATGAGCAGTTCTTC. This gives the protein CASSPASGGANEQFF.

This clone was counted once. This sequence joins TRBV7-7 and TRBJ2-1; D perhaps matches TRBD1 (6 bases). In germline, CDR1 is SSHAT, CDR2 FNYEAQ (reference sequence). Trimming removed 4 bases at V and 6 bases at J, with 10 bases between. This CDR3 has 13 residues. CDR3 sequence reads: CASSSGEINEQFF. For the CDR3, the DNA is TGTGCCAGCAGCTCAGGGGAGATCAATGAGCAGTTCTTC.

This chain links TRBV7-2 with TRBJ2-6, with D possibly being TRBD2 (5 bases). V was shortened by 1 base and J by 3 bases, with 10 bases between the two germline ends. Germline V gene sequence: CDR1 SGHTA, CDR2 FQGNSA. The CDR3 has 16 amino acids. DNA for the CDR3: TGTGCCAGCAGCTTAGTTCTCGGGGATGGGGCCAACGTCCTGACTTTC. This sequence encodes CASSLVLGDGANVLTF.

The chain joins TRBV7-3 to TRBJ2-1; maybe TRBD2 (6 bases). Germline CDR1 is SGHTA and CDR2 is FQGTGA. The CDR3 runs to 14 residues. V lost 2 bases, J lost 3 bases, and 8 bases lay in between. The CDR3 DNA follows: TGTGCCAGCAGCTTAGTGGGAGGCTACAATGAGCAGTTCTTC. Translated: CASSLVGGYNEQFF.

This rearrangement joins TRBV7-8 to TRBJ2-1, with D unclear. In germline, CDR1 is SGHVS, CDR2 FQNEAQ. The CDR3 has 15 amino acids. Trimming took off 4 bases at V and 0 bases at J, with 10 bases between the two ends. The CDR3 loop is CASSSRLSSYNEQFF. In nucleotides, the CDR3 is TGTGCCAGCAGCTCTAGACTCAGCTCCTACAATGAGCAGTTCTTC.

This chain uses TRBV4-2 with TRBJ2-2; D remains ambiguous. Trimming took 1 base from V and 5 from J, leaving 8 bases between them. CDR1 LGHNA and CDR2 YNFKEQ come from the germline V gene. The CDR3 consists of 14 residues. The CDR3, as DNA: TGTGCCAGCAGCCAAGCTTCTTTGACCGGGGAGCTGTTTTTT. Protein: CASSQASLTGELFF.

V is TRBV29-1 and J is TRBJ2-2; a weak D match, TRBD2 (6 bases). V lost 6 bases and J lost 1, with 15 bases in between. Germline loops: CDR1 SQVTM, CDR2 ANQGSEA. The CDR3 consists of 15 residues. The CDR3, as DNA: TGCAGCGTGGAAACCGGGGGACTGAACACCGGGGAGCTGTTTTTT. Its protein is CSVETGGLNTGELFF.

The chain joins TRBV6-5 to TRBJ2-7; TRBD1 matches at 7 bases. Germline V gene data show CDR1 as MNHEY and CDR2 as SVGAGI. The CDR3 extends over 13 amino acids. V lost 6 bases to trimming and J lost 4 bases; unmatched junction nucleotides: 6. CDR3 bases: TGTGCCAGCAGGAGGGACAGAGGGTACGAGCAGTACTTC. Protein: CASRRDRGYEQYF.

The V call is TRBV4-1, the J call TRBJ1-4; D is perhaps TRBD1 (6 bases). The germline CDR1 and CDR2 sequences are MGHRA and YSYEKL. The CDR3 extends over 16 amino acids. Deletions cut 2 bases from V and 6 bases from J, with 16 bases between. CDR3 sequence: CASSQTGGLAYEKLFF. As DNA, the CDR3 is TGCGCCAGCAGCCAAACGGGGGGGCTGGCCTATGAAAAACTGTTTTTT.

This clone showed up just once. The chain is built from TRBV5-1 and TRBJ2-3; 8 positions match TRBD2. The CDR3 length is 13 residues. The J segment lost 0 bases and the V segment lost 9 bases, leaving 3 bases of the junction unmatched. Per the germline V gene, CDR1 is SGHRS and CDR2 is YFSETQ. CDR3 nucleotides: TGCGCCACCGGGGGGGGTAGCACAGATACGCAGTATTTT. Protein product: CATGGGSTDTQYF.

This clone was observed once. This sequence joins TRBV5-1 and TRBJ2-1, with 9 bases matching TRBD1. Losses at the gene ends were 5 bases for V and 6 bases for J; bases not matched to a gene: 6. This CDR3 comprises 14 residues. The germline CDR1 and CDR2 sequences are SGHRS and YFSETQ. In DNA, the CDR3 is TGCGCCAGCAGGGGGGGGACAGGGCGCAATGAGCAGTTCTTC. It specifies CASRGGTGRNEQFF. Drawing the rest from reference TRBV5-1 and TRBJ2-1, the complete variable domain is KAGVTQTPRYLIKTRGQQVTLSCSPISGHRSVSWYQQTPGQGLQFLFEYFSETQRNKGNFPGRFSGRQFSNSRSEMNVSTLELGDSALYLCASRGGTGRNEQFFGPGTRLTVL.

In this sample, this clone turned up once. This chain connects TRBV4-2 to TRBJ2-3; the match to TRBD2 covers 9 bases. The V gene's germline CDR1 is LGHNA and CDR2 YNFKEQ. The V and J ends lost 0 bases and 6 bases, in that order; junction bases with no gene match: 4. The CDR3 consists of 15 residues. This chain's CDR3 is CASSQERGGMDTQYF. Written as DNA, the CDR3 is TGTGCCAGCAGCCAAGAGCGGGGGGGCATGGATACGCAGTATTTT.

The CDR3 bases are TGTGCCTGGAGATTAGGGACAGCCACCGGGGAGCTGTTTTTT. Translation: CAWRLGTATGELFF. This chain joins TRBV30 and TRBJ2-2; the match to TRBD1 covers 7 bases. J was trimmed by 4 bases and V by 3 bases; bases with no gene match: 5. Germline assignment: CDR1 GTSNPN and CDR2 SVGIG (reference sequence). The CDR3 contains 14 residues.

Only one count was recorded for this clone. The rearrangement uses TRBV4-2 and TRBJ2-1; the D gene is possibly TRBD2 (6 bases). The CDR3 totals 20 residues. The ends were cut back, 5 bases at V and 5 bases at J, with 31 bases in the middle. The V gene's germline CDR1 is LGHNA and CDR2 YNFKEQ. CDR3 loop: CASSFELQRALSEGNNEQFF. The CDR3, as DNA: TGTGCCAGCAGCTTCGAACTCCAGCGGGCTCTCTCCGAGGGAAACAATGAGCAGTTCTTC.

This rearrangement joins TRBV5-6 to TRBJ1-2, with TRBD1 matching 7 bases. CDR1 and CDR2 (germline): SGHDT, YYEEEE. V lost 6 bases and J lost 8; bases outside the gene matches: 16. The CDR3 totals 15 residues. In nucleotides, the CDR3 is TGTGCCAGCACCTGGAGGGGGCAGACCAGGGAAGGCTACACCTTC. Translation gives CASTWRGQTREGYTF.